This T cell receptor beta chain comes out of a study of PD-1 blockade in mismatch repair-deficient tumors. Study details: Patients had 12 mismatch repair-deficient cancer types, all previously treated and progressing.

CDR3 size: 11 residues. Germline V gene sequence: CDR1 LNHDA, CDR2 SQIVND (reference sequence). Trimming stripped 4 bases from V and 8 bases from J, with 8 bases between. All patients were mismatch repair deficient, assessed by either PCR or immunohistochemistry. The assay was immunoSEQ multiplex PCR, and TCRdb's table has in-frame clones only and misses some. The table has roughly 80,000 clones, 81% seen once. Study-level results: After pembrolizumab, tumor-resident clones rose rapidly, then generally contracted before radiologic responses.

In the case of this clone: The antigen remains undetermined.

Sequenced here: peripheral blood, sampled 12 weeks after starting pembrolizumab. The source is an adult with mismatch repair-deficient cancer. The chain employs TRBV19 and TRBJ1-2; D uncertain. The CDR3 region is CASSTGRGYTF. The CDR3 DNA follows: TGTGCCAGTAGTACCGGACGCGGCTACACCTTC.